Included here is one TCR beta chain sequence, with context. Its target is unknown. TCRdb keeps only in-frame clones here, not all; method: immunoSEQ multiplex PCR. The data show 95,000 to 110,000 clones, over 75% seen once. The CDR3 runs to 13 residues. Trimming removed 3 bases from V and 6 bases from J, with 11 bases in between. Germline lookup yields CDR1 SEHNR and CDR2 FQNEAQ (reference sequence). The data derive from a study of T cell responses to AZD1222 COVID-19 vaccine. Whole-study results and caveats: Dominant at 160-218 and 743-854, vaccine-associated CD4 TCRs also spanned spike. Repertoires were sampled only after the peak T cell response.

The rearrangement uses TRBV7-9 and TRBJ1-2; tentative D call: TRBD1 (5 bases). The sample consisted of peripheral blood, taken on day 0 of AZD1222 vaccination. The sequence was obtained from an adult in good health. DNA for the CDR3: TGTGCCAGCAGCTTTCAGGGAAAGGATGGCTACACCTTC. This codes for CASSFQGKDGYTF.